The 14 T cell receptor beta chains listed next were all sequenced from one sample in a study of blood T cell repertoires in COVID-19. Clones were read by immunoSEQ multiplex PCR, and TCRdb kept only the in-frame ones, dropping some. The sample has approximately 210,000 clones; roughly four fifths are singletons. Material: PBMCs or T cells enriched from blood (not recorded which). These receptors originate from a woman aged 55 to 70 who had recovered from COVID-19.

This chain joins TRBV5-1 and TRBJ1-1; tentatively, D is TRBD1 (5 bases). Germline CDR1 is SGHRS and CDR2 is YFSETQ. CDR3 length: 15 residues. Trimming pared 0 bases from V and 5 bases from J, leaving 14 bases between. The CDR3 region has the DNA TGCGCCAGCAGCTTGGTTAGGGGCGGTGGGACTGAAGCTTTCTTT. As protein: CASSLVRGGGTEAFF.

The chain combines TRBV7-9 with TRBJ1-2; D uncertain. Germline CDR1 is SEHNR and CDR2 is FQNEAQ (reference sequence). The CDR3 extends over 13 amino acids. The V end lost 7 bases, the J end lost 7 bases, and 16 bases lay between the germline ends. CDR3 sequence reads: CASNPRSKSGYTF. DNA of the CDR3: TGTGCCAGCAATCCTCGGTCTAAGAGTGGCTACACCTTC.

CDR3 sequence reads: CASSNGQARDGYTF. CDR3 nucleotides: TGTGCCAGCAGCAACGGACAGGCCAGGGATGGCTACACCTTC. This chain uses TRBV28 with TRBJ1-2; 7 bases line up with TRBD1. This CDR3 region has 14 residues. The germline V gene encodes CDR1 MDHEN and CDR2 SYDVKM. The ends lost 6 bases at V and 6 bases at J; junction bases unmatched: 10.

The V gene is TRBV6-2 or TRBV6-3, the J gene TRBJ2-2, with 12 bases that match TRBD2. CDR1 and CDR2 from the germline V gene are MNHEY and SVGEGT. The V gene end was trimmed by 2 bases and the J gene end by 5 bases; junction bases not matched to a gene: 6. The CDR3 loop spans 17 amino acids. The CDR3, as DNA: TGTGCCAGCAGTTACCGCCTAGCGGGAGGGTGGACCGGGGAGCTGTTTTTT. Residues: CASSYRLAGGWTGELFF.

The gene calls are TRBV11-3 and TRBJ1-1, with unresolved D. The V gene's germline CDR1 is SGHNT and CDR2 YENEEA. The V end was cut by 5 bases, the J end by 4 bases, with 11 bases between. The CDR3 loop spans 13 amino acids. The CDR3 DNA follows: TGTGCCAGCAGCGAACACAAAATCACTGAAGCTTTCTTT. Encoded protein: CASSEHKITEAFF.

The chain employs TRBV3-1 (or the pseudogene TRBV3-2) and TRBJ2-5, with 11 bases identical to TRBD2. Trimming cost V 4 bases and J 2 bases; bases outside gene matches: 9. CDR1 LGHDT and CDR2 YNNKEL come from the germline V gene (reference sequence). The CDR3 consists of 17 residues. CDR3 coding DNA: TGTGCCAGCAGCCTTAGCGGGGGGGCAAGTGGGCAAGAGACCCAGTACTTC. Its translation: CASSLSGGASGQETQYF.

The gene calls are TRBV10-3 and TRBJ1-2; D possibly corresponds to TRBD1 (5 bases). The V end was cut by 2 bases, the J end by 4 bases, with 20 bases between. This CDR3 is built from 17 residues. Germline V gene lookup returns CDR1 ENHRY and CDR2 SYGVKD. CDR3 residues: CAISEGGLPSPIYGYTF. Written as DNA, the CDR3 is TGTGCCATCAGTGAGGGGGGACTGCCTAGCCCCATCTATGGCTACACCTTC.

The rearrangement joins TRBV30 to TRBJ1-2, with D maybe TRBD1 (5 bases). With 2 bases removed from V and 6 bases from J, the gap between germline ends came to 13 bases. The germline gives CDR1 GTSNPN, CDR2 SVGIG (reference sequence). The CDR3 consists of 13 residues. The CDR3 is CAWSKGLDHGYTF. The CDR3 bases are TGTGCCTGGAGTAAGGGACTAGACCATGGCTACACCTTC.

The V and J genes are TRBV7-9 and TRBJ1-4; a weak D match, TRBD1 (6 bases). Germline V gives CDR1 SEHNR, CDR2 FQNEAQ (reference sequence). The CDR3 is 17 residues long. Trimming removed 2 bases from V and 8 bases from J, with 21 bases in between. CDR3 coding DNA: TGTGCCAGCAGCTTACTCAGGGGCTTGAACCTTCGGGAAAAACTGTTTTTT. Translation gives CASSLLRGLNLREKLFF.

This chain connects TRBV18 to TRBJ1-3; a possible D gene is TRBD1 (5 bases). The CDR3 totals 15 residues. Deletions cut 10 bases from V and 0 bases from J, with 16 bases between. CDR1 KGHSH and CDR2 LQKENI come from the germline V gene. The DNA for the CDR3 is TGTGCCATCCCCCTTCGGGGGATCTCTGGAAACACCATATATTTT. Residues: CAIPLRGISGNTIYF.

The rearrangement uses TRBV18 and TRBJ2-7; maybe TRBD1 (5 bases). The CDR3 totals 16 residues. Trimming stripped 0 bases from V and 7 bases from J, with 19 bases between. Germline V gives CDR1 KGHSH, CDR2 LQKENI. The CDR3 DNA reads TGTGCCAGCTCACCACCGAACGGACAACAGCATGGAGAGCAGTACTTC. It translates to CASSPPNGQQHGEQYF.

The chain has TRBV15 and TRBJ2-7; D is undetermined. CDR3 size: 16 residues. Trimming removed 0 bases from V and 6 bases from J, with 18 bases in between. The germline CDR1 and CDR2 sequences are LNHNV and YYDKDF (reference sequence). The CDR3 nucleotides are TGTGCCACCAGCAGAGATCCCCGGCAGGCCCTTCCCGAGCAGTACTTC. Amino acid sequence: CATSRDPRQALPEQYF. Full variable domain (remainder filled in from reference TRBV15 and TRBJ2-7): DAMVIQNPRYQVTQFGKPVTLSCSQTLNHNVMYWYQQKSSQAPKLLFHYYDKDFNNEADTPDNFQSRRPNTSFCFLDIRSPGLGDTAMYLCATSRDPRQALPEQYFGPGTRLTVT.

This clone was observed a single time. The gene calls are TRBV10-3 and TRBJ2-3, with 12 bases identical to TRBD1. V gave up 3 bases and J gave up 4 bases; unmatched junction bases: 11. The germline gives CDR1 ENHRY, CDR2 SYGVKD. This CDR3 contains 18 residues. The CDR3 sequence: CAISDHDPGQGAADTQYF. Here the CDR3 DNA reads TGTGCCATCAGTGACCACGACCCGGGACAGGGGGCCGCAGATACGCAGTATTTT.

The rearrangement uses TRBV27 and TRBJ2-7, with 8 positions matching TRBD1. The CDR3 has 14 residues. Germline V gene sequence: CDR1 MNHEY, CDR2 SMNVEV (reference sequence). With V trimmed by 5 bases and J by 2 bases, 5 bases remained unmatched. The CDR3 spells CASSPGQGPYEQYF. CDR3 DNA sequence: TGTGCCAGCAGTCCCGGACAGGGTCCCTACGAGCAGTACTTC.